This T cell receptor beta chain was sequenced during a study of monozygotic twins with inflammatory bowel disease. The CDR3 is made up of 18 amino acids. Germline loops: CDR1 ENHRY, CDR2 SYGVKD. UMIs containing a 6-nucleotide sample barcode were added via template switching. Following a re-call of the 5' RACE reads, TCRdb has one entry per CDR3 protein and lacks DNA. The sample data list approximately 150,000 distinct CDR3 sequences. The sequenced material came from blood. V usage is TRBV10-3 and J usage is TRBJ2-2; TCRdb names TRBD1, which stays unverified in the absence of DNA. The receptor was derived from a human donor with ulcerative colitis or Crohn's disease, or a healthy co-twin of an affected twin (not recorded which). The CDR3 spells CAISEFMAGAGRTGELFF.